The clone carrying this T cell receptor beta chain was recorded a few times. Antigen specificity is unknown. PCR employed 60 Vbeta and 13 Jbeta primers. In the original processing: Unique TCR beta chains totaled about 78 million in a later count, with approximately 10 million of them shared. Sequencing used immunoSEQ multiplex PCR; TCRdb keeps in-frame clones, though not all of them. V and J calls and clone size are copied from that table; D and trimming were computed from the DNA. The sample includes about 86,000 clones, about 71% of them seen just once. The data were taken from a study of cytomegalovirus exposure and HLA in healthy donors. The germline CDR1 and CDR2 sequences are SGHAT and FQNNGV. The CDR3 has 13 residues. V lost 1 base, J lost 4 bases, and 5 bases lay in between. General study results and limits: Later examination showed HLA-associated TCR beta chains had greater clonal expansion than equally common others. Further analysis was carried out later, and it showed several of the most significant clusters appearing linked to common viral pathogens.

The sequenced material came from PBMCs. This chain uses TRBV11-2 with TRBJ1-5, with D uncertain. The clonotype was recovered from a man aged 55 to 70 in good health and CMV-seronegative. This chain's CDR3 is CASSLAQNQPQHF. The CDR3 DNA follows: TGTGCCAGCAGCTTAGCACAGAATCAGCCCCAGCATTTT.